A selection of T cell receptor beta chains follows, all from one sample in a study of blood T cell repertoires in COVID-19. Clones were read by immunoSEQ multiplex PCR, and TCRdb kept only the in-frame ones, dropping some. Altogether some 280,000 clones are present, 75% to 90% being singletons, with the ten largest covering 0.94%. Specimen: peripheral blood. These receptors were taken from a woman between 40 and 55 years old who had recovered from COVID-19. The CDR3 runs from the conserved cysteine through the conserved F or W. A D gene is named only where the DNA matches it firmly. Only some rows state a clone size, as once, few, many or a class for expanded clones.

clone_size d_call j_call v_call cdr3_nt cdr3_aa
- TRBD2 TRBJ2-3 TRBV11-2 TGTGCCAGCAGATCAATTCGGCCTAGCGGTAGCACAGATACGCAGTATTTT CASRSIRPSGSTDTQYF
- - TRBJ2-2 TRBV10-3 TGTGCCACTCGAGGAAGTTCGAACACCGGGGAGCTGTTTTTT CATRGSSNTGELFF
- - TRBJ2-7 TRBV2 TGTGCCAGCAGTACAGCTTACGAGCAGTACTTC CASSTAYEQYF
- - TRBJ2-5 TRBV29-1 TGCAGCGTTGTACTAGGGGGTGAGACCCAGTACTTC CSVVLGGETQYF
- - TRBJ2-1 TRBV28 TGTGCCAGCAGCCCTCCCCCCTACAATGAGCAGTTCTTC CASSPPPYNEQFF
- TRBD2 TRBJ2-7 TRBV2 TGTGCCAGCCTAGCGGGATACGAGCAGTACTTC CASLAGYEQYF
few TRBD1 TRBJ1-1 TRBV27 TGTGCCAGCAGCATCGACAGGGGCACTGAAGCTTTCTTT CASSIDRGTEAFF
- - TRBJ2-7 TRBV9 TGTGCCAGCAGCGTAGTGTCTCAGGTAGGCTACGAGCAGTACTTC CASSVVSQVGYEQYF
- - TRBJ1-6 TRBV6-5 TGTGCCAGCAGTTACACGTCAGTCAATTCACCCCTCCACTTT CASSYTSVNSPLHF
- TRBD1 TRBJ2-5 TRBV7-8 TGTGCCAGCAGCCTCGGGACAGGGGGCCAAGAGACCCAGTACTTC CASSLGTGGQETQYF
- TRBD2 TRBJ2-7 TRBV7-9 TGTGCCAGCAGTCTAGCGGGAATTGAGGACGAGCAGTACTTC CASSLAGIEDEQYF
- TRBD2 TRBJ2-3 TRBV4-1 TGCGCCAGCAGCCAAGATCCCGGACTAGCGGGAGACCCAGATACGCAGTATTTT CASSQDPGLAGDPDTQYF
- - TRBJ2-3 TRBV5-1 TGCGCCAGCAGCAGGCGGGGGGACAGTTCAGATACGCAGTATTTT CASSRRGDSSDTQYF
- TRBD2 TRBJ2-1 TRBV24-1 TGTGCCACCAGTGCCCTAGCGGGACGAAATGAGCAGTTCTTC CATSALAGRNEQFF
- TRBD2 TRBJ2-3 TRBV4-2 TGTGCCAGCAGCCAGGGGCTAGCGGGAGGCAGCACAGATACGCAGTATTTT CASSQGLAGGSTDTQYF
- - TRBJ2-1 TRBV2 TGTGCCAGCAGTGCACTACCCAGCGGGTCCTCCCGGGGTGAGCAGTTCTTC CASSALPSGSSRGEQFF
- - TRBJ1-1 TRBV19 TGTGCCAGTAGTATCTACAGAAGCATGAACACTGAAGCTTTCTTT CASSIYRSMNTEAFF
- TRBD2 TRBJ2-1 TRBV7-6 TGTGCCAGCAGCCTGACTTATCCAGCGGGAGGTCCCGAGCCCCAGTTCTTC CASSLTYPAGGPEPQFF
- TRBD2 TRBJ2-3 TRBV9 TGTGCCAGCAGCGTAGCAGCTAGCGGACGCCCAGATACGCAGTATTTT CASSVAASGRPDTQYF
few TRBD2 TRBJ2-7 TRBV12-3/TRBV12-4 TGTGCCAGCAGTTCGACTAGCAACGAGCAGTACTTC CASSSTSNEQYF
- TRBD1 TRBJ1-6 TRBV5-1 TGCGCCAGCACCAAACAAGGACAGGGGAATTCACCCCTCCACTTT CASTKQGQGNSPLHF
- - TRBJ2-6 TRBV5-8 TGTGCCAGCAGCTGGAGGGCAGTCTCTGGGGCCAACGTCCTGACTTTC CASSWRAVSGANVLTF
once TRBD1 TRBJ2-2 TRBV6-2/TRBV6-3 TGTGCCAGCAGTTCCCGCTTAACAGGGGGCGCTGCCGGGGAGCTGTTTTTT CASSSRLTGGAAGELFF
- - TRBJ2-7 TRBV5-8 TGTGCCAGCACCCGATCAGCGTTGAGCTCCTACGAGCAGTACTTC CASTRSALSSYEQYF
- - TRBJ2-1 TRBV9 TGTGCCAGCAGCGTAGAGGAGATGTGGGACAATGAGCAGTTCTTC CASSVEEMWDNEQFF
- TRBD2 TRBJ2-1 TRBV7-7 TGTGCTAGCAGCCCCGGACTAGCGGGAAGTGATGAGCAGTTCTTC CASSPGLAGSDEQFF
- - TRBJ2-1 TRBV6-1 TGTGCCAGCAGTGAACTAGCGTTCCCTGGGAATGAGCAGTTCTTC CASSELAFPGNEQFF
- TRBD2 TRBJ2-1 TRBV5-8 TGTGCCAGCAAGACCCCGGGACTAGCGGCCTACAATGAGCAGTTCTTC CASKTPGLAAYNEQFF
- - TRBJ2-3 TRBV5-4 TGTGCCAGCAGCTTGGCCCAACCCCTGAGTCCAGATACGCAGTATTTT CASSLAQPLSPDTQYF
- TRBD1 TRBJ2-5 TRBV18 TGTGCCAGCTCACAGGGACAGGGGACCCAAGAGACCCAGTACTTC CASSQGQGTQETQYF
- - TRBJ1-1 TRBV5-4 TGTGCCAGCAGCTTAGAGGGAGGAACTGAAGCTTTCTTT CASSLEGGTEAFF
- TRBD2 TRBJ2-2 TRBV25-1 TGTGCCAGCCGGGACGGGAGGCTGAACACCGGGGAGCTGTTTTTT CASRDGRLNTGELFF
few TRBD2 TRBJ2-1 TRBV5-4 TGTGCCACCAAAGCGGGAGGGCCCAATGAGCAGTTCTTC CATKAGGPNEQFF
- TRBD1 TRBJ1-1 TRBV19 TGTGCCAGTAGTAGGACAGGGGGCACTGAAGCTTTCTTT CASSRTGGTEAFF
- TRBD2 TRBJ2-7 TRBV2 TGTGCCAGCAGTGGGGTAGCGGGTCCCTACGAGCAGTACTTC CASSGVAGPYEQYF
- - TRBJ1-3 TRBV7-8 TGTGCCAGCAGCTTAGGGCAATTAATGAATGGAAACACCATATATTTT CASSLGQLMNGNTIYF
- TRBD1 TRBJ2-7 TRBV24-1 TGTGCCACCAGTGACGTCCAACAGGGGGGCGAGCAGTACTTC CATSDVQQGGEQYF
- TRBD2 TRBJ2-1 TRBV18 TGTGCCAGCTCGGCGGGGGGCTCCTACAATGAGCAGTTCTTC CASSAGGSYNEQFF
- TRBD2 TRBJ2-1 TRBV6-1 TGTGCCAGCAGTGTAGCGGGAGGAACCTACAATGAGCAGTTCTTC CASSVAGGTYNEQFF
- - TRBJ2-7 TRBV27 TGTGCCAGCAGTTTCGGTGATCCCTACGAGCAGTACTTC CASSFGDPYEQYF
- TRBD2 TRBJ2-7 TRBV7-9 TGTGCCAGCAGCCCCGCCTGGGCTAGCGGGAAACACGAGCAGTACTTC CASSPAWASGKHEQYF
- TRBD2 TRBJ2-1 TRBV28 TGTGCCACAGCGGGAGGGTACAATGAGCAGTTCTTC CATAGGYNEQFF
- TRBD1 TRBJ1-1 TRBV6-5 TGTGCCAGCAGAGACGCAGGGGGGAACACTGAAGCTTTCTTT CASRDAGGNTEAFF
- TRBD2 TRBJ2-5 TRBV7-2 TGTGCCAGCAGCCCCGGACTAGCGGGAGTTGAGACCCAGTACTTC CASSPGLAGVETQYF
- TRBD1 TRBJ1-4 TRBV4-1 TGCGCCAGCAGCTCTTCGACAGGGGATAGTGAAAAACTGTTTTTT CASSSSTGDSEKLFF
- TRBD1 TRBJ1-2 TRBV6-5 TGTGCCAGCAGCGCGGGGACAGGGGAGGGCTACACCTTC CASSAGTGEGYTF
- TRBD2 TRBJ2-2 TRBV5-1 TGCGCCAGCAGCTTGATGGGACTAGCGGGACCGAACACCGGGGAGCTGTTTTTT CASSLMGLAGPNTGELFF
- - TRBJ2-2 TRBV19 TGTGCCAGTAGACGGGACACCAACACCGGGGAGCTGTTTTTT CASRRDTNTGELFF
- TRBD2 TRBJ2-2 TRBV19 TGTGCCGGCGGGGGACCCACCGGGGAGCTGTTTTTT CAGGGPTGELFF
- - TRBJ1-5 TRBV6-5 TGTGCCAGCACCTCACAGGGTTTCAACAATCAGCCCCAGCATTTT CASTSQGFNNQPQHF
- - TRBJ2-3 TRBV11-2 TGTGCCAGCAGCCCGGTCCGCACAGATACGCAGTATTTT CASSPVRTDTQYF
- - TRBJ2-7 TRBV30 TGTGCCTGGAGTGTAACCGGGGACGAGCAGTACTTC CAWSVTGDEQYF
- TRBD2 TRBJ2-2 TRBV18 TGTGCCAGCTCACCCCTAGCGGGTGACACCGGGGAGCTGTTTTTT CASSPLAGDTGELFF
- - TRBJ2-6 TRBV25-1 TGTGCCAGCAGTGAATTTTACTCTGGGGCCAACGTCCTGACTTTC CASSEFYSGANVLTF
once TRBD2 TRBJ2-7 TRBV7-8 TGTGCCAGCAGCTTGGGACTAGCAGCATACGAGCAGTACTTC CASSLGLAAYEQYF
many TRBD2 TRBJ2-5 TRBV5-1 TGCGCCAGCAGCCAGACTAGCGCCAAAGAGACCCAGTACTTC CASSQTSAKETQYF
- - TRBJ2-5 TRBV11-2 TGTGCCAGCAGCTTAGGGGCAGGGCAAGAGACCCAGTACTTC CASSLGAGQETQYF
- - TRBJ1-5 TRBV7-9 TGTGCCAGCAGCTTAGTCAGTAGCAATCAGCCCCAGCATTTT CASSLVSSNQPQHF
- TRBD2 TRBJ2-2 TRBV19 TGTGCCAGTAGTATCTTAAGGACTAGCGGGAGGTGGGACGGGGAGCTGTTTTTT CASSILRTSGRWDGELFF